The 12 T cell receptor beta chains below were found in one sample sequenced in a study of T cell repertoires in cytomegalovirus infection. In TCRdb, the reads were re-called with MiXCR into one record per CDR3 protein. The sample contains about 260,000 distinct CDR3 sequences, around 15% of which appear only once. Sequenced sample: PBMCs. The receptors stem from a human donor in good health (CMV status not recorded). Some clones in this sample may be carry-over from other donors' samples.

The chain employs TRBV14 and TRBJ2-5; maybe TRBD2 (6 bases). V lost 4 bases and J lost 2, with 14 bases in between. This CDR3 region has 15 residues. Germline lookup yields CDR1 SGHDN and CDR2 FVKESK. CDR3 loop: CASSPLAWYQETQYF. The CDR3 bases are TGTGCCAGCAGCCCTCTAGCGTGGTATCAAGAGACCCAGTACTTC.

This clonotype was recorded many times. The chain joins TRBV19 to TRBJ1-5; 8 bases fit TRBD1. The CDR3 sequence is 16 residues long. Unmatched junction bases numbered 6, after V lost 2 bases and J lost 3 bases. CDR1 is LNHDA, CDR2 SQIVND, per germline (reference sequence). In DNA, the CDR3 is TGTGCCAGTAGTATACAGGGGGCGTCTACCAATCAGCCCCAGCATTTT. Translation: CASSIQGASTNQPQHF.

This CDR3 is CSVGRQGRTDTQYF. For the CDR3, the DNA is TGCAGCGTTGGAAGACAGGGCCGGACAGATACGCAGTATTTT. This rearrangement joins TRBV29-1 to TRBJ2-3; 7 bases agree with TRBD1. The CDR3 extends over 14 amino acids. V trimming: 4 bases; J trimming: 3 bases; junction bases outside the gene matches: 7. Per the germline V gene, CDR1 is SQVTM and CDR2 is ANQGSEA.

This clonotype was picked up many times. The gene calls are TRBV7-6 and TRBJ2-6; TRBD2 might be the D (5 bases). V was trimmed by 3 bases and J by 8 bases, leaving 8 bases between them. The CDR3 sequence is 13 residues long. Germline CDR1 is SGHVS and CDR2 is FNYEAQ. CDR3 loop: CASSFGGSNVLTF. For the CDR3, the DNA is TGTGCCAGCAGCTTCGGCGGGTCCAACGTCCTGACTTTC.

This clonotype was counted between two and nine times. This chain links TRBV6-1 with TRBJ1-1, with TRBD1 matching over 7 bases. Germline V gene lookup returns CDR1 MNHNS and CDR2 SASEGT. The CDR3 is made up of 14 amino acids. V shed 5 bases and J 1 base; nucleotides not matched to a gene: 4. This CDR3 is CASSPGQPNTEAFF. The CDR3 DNA is TGTGCCAGCAGTCCGGGACAGCCGAACACTGAAGCTTTCTTT.

The sample holds a few counts of this clonotype. V usage is TRBV6-6 and J usage is TRBJ2-1; TRBD1 aligns across 7 bases. The CDR3 extends over 16 amino acids. Trimming removed 5 bases from V and 1 base from J; junction bases left unmatched: 8. The germline CDR1 and CDR2 sequences are MNHNY and SVGAGI (reference sequence). CDR3 sequence reads: CASSPRGPRSYNEQFF. The CDR3 nucleotides read TGTGCCAGCAGTCCAAGGGGGCCCAGGTCCTACAATGAGCAGTTCTTC.

The chain couples TRBV7-2 to TRBJ2-1; 13 nucleotides line up with TRBD2. V shed 5 bases, J shed 5 bases, and the junction held 3 bases outside the gene matches. Germline V gives CDR1 SGHTA, CDR2 FQGNSA. The CDR3 spans 15 residues. As DNA, the CDR3 is TGTGCCAGCAGCCTCGGGACTAGCGGGAACAATGAGCAGTTCTTC. Protein sequence: CASSLGTSGNNEQFF.

This rearrangement joins TRBV3-1 to TRBJ1-4, with a tentative D call TRBD1 (5 bases). This CDR3 spans 15 amino acids. Looked up from germline, CDR1 is LGHDT and CDR2 is YNNKEL (reference sequence). Trimming shortened V by 4 bases and J by 3 bases, and 12 bases separated the two germline ends. DNA for the CDR3: TGTGCCAGCAGCCCACCCGGGACCCCTAATGAAAAACTGTTTTTT. It codes for CASSPPGTPNEKLFF.

The V call is TRBV12-3 or TRBV12-4, the J call TRBJ2-3; TRBD2 matches at 13 bases. The CDR3 has 17 residues. V lost 1 base to trimming and J lost 8 bases; unmatched junction nucleotides: 9. The CDR3 here is CASSLETGLAGVGTQYF. Written as DNA, the CDR3 is TGTGCCAGCAGTTTAGAGACCGGACTAGCGGGAGTGGGTACGCAGTATTTT.

This clonotype showed up many times. The chain carries TRBV7-8 and TRBJ2-1, with TRBD2 matching over 8 bases. CDR3 size: 15 residues. The germline V gene has CDR1 SGHVS and CDR2 FQNEAQ. V was clipped by 2 bases and J by 10 bases; unmatched bases: 10. CDR3 protein: CASSLRAGGFGEQFF. The CDR3 bases are TGTGCCAGCAGCTTAAGGGCGGGAGGATTCGGGGAGCAGTTCTTC.

The chain couples TRBV7-4 to TRBJ2-7; D not certain. Germline-derived CDR1 and CDR2 are SGHVT and SQSDAQ. The CDR3 extends over 12 amino acids. Trimming took off 1 base at V and 7 bases at J, with 8 bases between the two ends. CDR3 bases: TGTGCCAGCAGCTTAGAGCGTCAAGAGCAGTACTTC. Encoded protein: CASSLERQEQYF.

This clonotype was counted only a few times. The J gene is TRBJ2-2, the V gene TRBV29-1; D unresolved. The length of the CDR3 is 13 residues. Per germline, CDR1 SQVTM and CDR2 ANQGSEA. Trimming pared 4 bases from V and 5 bases from J, leaving 11 bases between. This CDR3 reads CSVVRSLTGELFF. The CDR3 bases are TGCAGCGTTGTTCGGTCGCTAACCGGGGAGCTGTTTTTT.